Presented here are 21 T cell receptor beta chains from one specimen sequenced in a study of memory CD4+ T cells and cytomegalovirus serostatus. Single viable CD3+CD4+CD8-CD45RO+ cells were sorted as the memory CD4+ T cells. Sequenced by immunoSEQ multiplex PCR; TCRdb stores in-frame clones only, minus some. The data show under 70,000 clones, about 81% seen once. Specimen: memory CD4+ T cells from blood. These receptor sequences come from an adult in good health and CMV-seronegative.

The chain couples TRBV19 to TRBJ1-1; perhaps TRBD1 as D (6 bases). Looked up from germline, CDR1 is LNHDA and CDR2 is SQIVND (reference sequence). Trimming left V 4 bases short and J 6 bases short, with 12 bases between. The CDR3 loop spans 13 amino acids. DNA of the CDR3: TGTGCCAGTAGTAAACAGGGCGGCCCTGAAGCTTTCTTT. Protein product: CASSKQGGPEAFF.

The rearrangement links TRBV18 to TRBJ1-3; D is unclear. V was pared by 2 bases and J by 2 bases, with 10 bases between. The CDR3 covers 15 residues. Germline V gives CDR1 KGHSH, CDR2 LQKENI. The DNA for the CDR3 is TGTGCCAGCTCACCAAACCTTAATCCTGGAAACACCATATATTTT. Translated, it gives CASSPNLNPGNTIYF.

The V and J genes are TRBV28 and TRBJ2-4; 9 positions match TRBD1. The trim removed 7 bases at V and 5 bases at J, leaving 3 bases unmatched. Germline-derived CDR1 and CDR2 are MDHEN and SYDVKM. The CDR3 is made up of 13 amino acids. In nucleotides, the CDR3 is TGTGCCAGCAAAAGACAGGGGGAAAACATTCAGTACTTC. Translating it yields CASKRQGENIQYF. Based on the CDR3 plus reference TRBV28 and TRBJ2-4, the full variable domain is DVKVTQSSRYLVKRTGEKVFLECVQDMDHENMFWYRQDPGLGLRLIYFSYDVKMKEKGDIPEGYSVSREKKERFSLILESASTNQTSMYLCASKRQGENIQYFGAGTRLSVL.

The V gene is TRBV5-4, the J gene TRBJ1-4, with a weak D call TRBD1 (6 bases). Trimming cost V 1 base and J 2 bases, with 18 bases left between them. Germline V gene data show CDR1 as SGHNT and CDR2 as YYREEE (reference sequence). The CDR3 has 18 amino acids. In DNA form, the CDR3 reads TGTGCCAGCAGCTTGCAGGGCCGGGGGGCGGTCACTAATGAAAAACTGTTTTTT. It encodes CASSLQGRGAVTNEKLFF.

This sequence joins TRBV6-6 and TRBJ1-5; D uncertain. The germline V gene encodes CDR1 MNHNY and CDR2 SVGAGI (reference sequence). There are 15 residues in the CDR3. V lost 0 bases and J lost 0, with 6 bases in between. The CDR3 protein is CASSYSKGSNQPQHF. The CDR3 DNA is TGTGCCAGCAGTTACTCGAAGGGTAGCAATCAGCCCCAGCATTTT.

The chain recombines TRBV9 with TRBJ1-1, with D possibly matching TRBD1 (5 bases). Between the trimmed V and J ends, which lost 4 bases and 1 base, there was a span of 8 bases. The CDR3 totals 13 residues. Germline V gene data show CDR1 as SGDLS and CDR2 as YYNGEE. CDR3 in amino acids: CASSMTANTEAFF. In DNA, the CDR3 is TGTGCCAGCAGCATGACAGCGAACACTGAAGCTTTCTTT.

The CDR3 DNA is TGTGCCAGTAGTAAGGACACATGGGTAACAACTAATGAAAAACTGTTTTTT. It translates to CASSKDTWVTTNEKLFF. The gene calls are TRBV19 and TRBJ1-4; tentatively, D is TRBD1 (5 bases). Germline CDR1 LNHDA, CDR2 SQIVND (reference sequence). With 4 bases removed from V and 0 bases from J, the gap between germline ends came to 15 bases. CDR3 length equals 17 residues.

This clone has only a few counts. The chain combines TRBV30 with TRBJ2-2; 7 bases are a match to TRBD2. The CDR3 spans 15 residues. The J segment lost 5 bases and the V segment lost 0 bases, leaving 6 bases of the junction unmatched. CDR1 and CDR2 (germline): GTSNPN, SVGIG (reference sequence). CDR3 amino acids: CAWSVLSGVTGELFF. CDR3 sequence (DNA): TGTGCCTGGAGTGTACTCAGCGGGGTTACCGGGGAGCTGTTTTTT.

CDR3 loop: CASSQTTGGSSLSGNTIYF. For the CDR3, the DNA is TGTGCCAGCAGCCAGACGACAGGGGGGTCATCACTCTCTGGAAACACCATATATTTT. J is TRBJ1-3 and V is TRBV7-8, with 9 bases aligning to TRBD1. CDR1 is SGHVS, CDR2 FQNEAQ, per germline. The length of the CDR3 is 19 residues. V dropped 5 bases and J dropped 0; count of bases not matched to a gene: 14.

V and J are TRBV5-6 and TRBJ1-4; D is undetermined. Germline V gene data show CDR1 as SGHDT and CDR2 as YYEEEE. The CDR3 runs to 17 residues. Trimming cost V 3 bases and J 10 bases, with 25 bases left between them. Here the CDR3 DNA reads TGTGCCAGCAGCTCCGAAACCGCGGACTTGGGGAGTGGAAAACTGTTTTTT. Amino acid sequence: CASSSETADLGSGKLFF.

V and J are TRBV14 and TRBJ1-2; D gene unclear. CDR1 and CDR2 (germline): SGHDN, FVKESK. With 1 base removed from V and 8 bases from J, the gap between germline ends came to 11 bases. CDR3 length: 13 amino acids. The CDR3 loop is CASSQVALLGYTF. CDR3 bases: TGTGCCAGCAGCCAAGTTGCACTCCTCGGCTACACCTTC.

The chain uses TRBV18 and TRBJ2-5, with TRBD1 as a possible D gene (6 bases). In germline, CDR1 is KGHSH, CDR2 LQKENI. V gave up 1 base and J gave up 5 bases, with 14 bases separating them. The CDR3 has 15 amino acids. In DNA, the CDR3 is TGTGCCAGCTCACCACGGGCAGGGGATTCGGAGACCCAGTACTTC. Translation: CASSPRAGDSETQYF.

V and J are TRBV5-6 and TRBJ2-1, with 9 bases that match TRBD2. CDR1 is SGHDT, CDR2 YYEEEE, per germline. Germline trimming cut 3 bases from V and 7 bases from J; bases unmatched to any gene: 11. The CDR3 is 16 amino acids. CDR3 region: CASSSRKREVTNEQFF. The CDR3 coding sequence is TGTGCCAGCAGCTCCCGGAAGCGGGAGGTTACGAATGAGCAGTTCTTC.

The rearrangement joins TRBV19 to TRBJ2-6; maybe TRBD2 (6 bases). V lost 2 bases, J lost 0 bases, and 17 bases lay in between. The CDR3 sequence is 19 residues long. Looked up from germline, CDR1 is LNHDA and CDR2 is SQIVND (reference sequence). The CDR3 nucleotides are TGTGCCAGTAGTATAAGGGAAGGTCGGGGGAGCTCTGGGGCCAACGTCCTGACTTTC. Translating it yields CASSIREGRGSSGANVLTF.

The chain uses TRBV7-2 and TRBJ1-5; no clear D. Germline assignment: CDR1 SGHTA and CDR2 FQGNSA. V was clipped by 5 bases and J by 6 bases, with 8 bases between them. The CDR3 runs 12 residues. The CDR3 bases are TGTGCCAGCAGCATAAAGGGTCAGCCCCAGCATTTT. It is translated as CASSIKGQPQHF.

This rearrangement joins TRBV5-1 to TRBJ2-5, with D tentatively TRBD2 (5 bases). Trimming pared 4 bases from V and 5 bases from J, leaving 12 bases between. The CDR3 is made up of 13 amino acids. Germline values: CDR1 SGHRS, CDR2 YFSETQ. The CDR3 loop reads CASSPNRGETQYF. CDR3 nucleotide sequence: TGCGCCAGCAGCCCAAACCGCGGGGAGACCCAGTACTTC.

On this clone itself: The same CDR3 is also encoded by other DNA sequences in this sample. The V call is TRBV18, the J call TRBJ1-2, with D tentatively TRBD1 (5 bases). The CDR3 is made up of 15 amino acids. Trimming removed 3 bases at V and 0 bases at J, with 11 bases between. Germline values: CDR1 KGHSH, CDR2 LQKENI. The CDR3 loop is CASSPDGTANYGYTF. In nucleotides, the CDR3 is TGTGCCAGCTCACCCGACGGGACGGCTAACTATGGCTACACCTTC.

This clone has a single count. The V gene is TRBV7-9, the J gene TRBJ2-5; unclear D gene. The V end lost 1 base, the J end lost 5 bases, and 8 bases lay between the germline ends. This CDR3 comprises 13 residues. From germline, CDR1 is SEHNR and CDR2 FQNEAQ (reference sequence). This CDR3 is CASSLGGGETQYF. Here the CDR3 DNA reads TGTGCCAGCAGCTTAGGCGGTGGGGAGACCCAGTACTTC.

The chain has TRBV28 and TRBJ1-4; no reliable D call. Trimming removed 4 bases from V and 9 bases from J, with 3 bases in between. CDR3 length: 10 residues. Germline values: CDR1 MDHEN, CDR2 SYDVKM. CDR3 sequence (DNA): TGTGCCAGCAGTTCCAAAAAACTGTTTTTT. Protein product: CASSSKKLFF. Filled out from reference TRBV28 and TRBJ1-4, the complete variable domain reads DVKVTQSSRYLVKRTGEKVFLECVQDMDHENMFWYRQDPGLGLRLIYFSYDVKMKEKGDIPEGYSVSREKKERFSLILESASTNQTSMYLCASSSKKLFFGSGTQLSVL.

V is TRBV10-3 and J is TRBJ1-6, with D hard to call. V was pared by 2 bases and J by 6 bases, with 5 bases between. Germline values: CDR1 ENHRY, CDR2 SYGVKD. The CDR3 extends over 13 amino acids. CDR3 in amino acids: CAISEIGNSPLHF. CDR3 nucleotide sequence: TGTGCCATCAGTGAGATCGGTAATTCACCCCTCCACTTT.

This chain links TRBV6-1 with TRBJ1-2, with TRBD1 as a possible D gene (6 bases). The germline gives CDR1 MNHNS, CDR2 SASEGT. Trimming cost V 3 bases and J 2 bases, with 7 bases left between them. The CDR3 loop spans 13 amino acids. DNA for the CDR3: TGTGCCAGCAGTGAGACAGGCAACTATGGCTACACCTTC. This sequence encodes CASSETGNYGYTF.